This is a list of T cell receptor beta chains from one sample in a study of blood T cell repertoires in COVID-19. This table comes from immunoSEQ multiplex PCR, and its TCRdb copy is limited to in-frame clones, with some not included. The sample lists about 83,000 clones, roughly nine tenths occurring once. The sequenced sample consisted of peripheral blood. The receptors derive from a woman aged 80 or over with active or convalescent COVID-19. Both conserved end residues are trimmed from each CDR3.

TRBV29-1,TRBJ1-2,SVARQERDYGYT
TRBV2,TRBJ1-6,ASSERGRGYNSPLH
TRBV19,TRBJ2-6,ASTGFGANVLT
TRBV28,TRBJ1-1,ASSLSYTEAF
TRBV19,TRBJ1-5,ASSSQGSLNSNQPQH
TRBV4-3,TRBJ1-4,ASSQGLGWSIQGEEKLF
TRBV19,TRBJ2-2,ASSPQSVNTGELF
TRBV12-3/TRBV12-4,TRBJ1-6,ASTPGSYSPLH
TRBV4-3,TRBJ2-1,ASSQEWPSGGGEQF
TRBV29-1,TRBJ1-2,SVVKMGTTLNYGYT
TRBV18,TRBJ1-6,ASSPSWRENSPLH
TRBV28,TRBJ2-3,ASSLASGGSTDTQY
TRBV30,TRBJ1-2,ASGNYGYT
TRBV7-2,TRBJ2-1,ASSSWTSRNEQF
TRBV19,TRBJ2-7,ASSQTGGFDEQY
TRBV5-1,TRBJ2-3,ASRADRGFTDTQY
TRBV28,TRBJ1-2,ASRAGTGNGYT
TRBV5-4,TRBJ2-7,ASSPGGQGYEQY
TRBV30,TRBJ1-2,AWSVKGTPNYGYT
TRBV5-1,TRBJ2-7,ASSLDRPGNEQY
TRBV19,TRBJ1-1,ASSIVGPGASTEAF
TRBV6-5,TRBJ2-5,ASSRLAGVQETQY
TRBV11-2,TRBJ1-3,ASREGSSGNTIY
TRBV11-2,TRBJ2-7,ASKGYRDSSSYEQY
TRBV5-1,TRBJ2-7,ASSPTGSRYEQY
TRBV7-9,TRBJ2-2,ASRAPGLHTGELF
TRBV6-2/TRBV6-3,TRBJ1-2,ASSHRVHDGYT
TRBV30,TRBJ1-2,AWGAGTGAGGYT
TRBV10-3,TRBJ1-2,AISDRDSANYGYT
TRBV30,TRBJ2-1,AWKRTGVYNEQF
TRBV4-1,TRBJ2-1,ASSPAGGPYNEQF
TRBV28,TRBJ1-3,ASSPDRVPGNTIY
TRBV2,TRBJ2-5,ASRGDSLETQY